This T cell receptor beta chain appears in the sequencing data of a study of OX40 agonist ivuxolimab in advanced cancers. Study-level information: A male proportion of over 75% was recorded, with mean age approximately 60 years and range about 20 to 90.

CDR3 length: 14 amino acids. The ends lost 5 bases at V and 10 bases at J; junction bases unmatched: 11. CDR1 is SEHNR and CDR2 is FQNEAQ in the germline V gene (reference sequence). Profiled with immunoSEQ multiplex PCR; TCRdb holds only in-frame clones, not every one. The sample lists about 50,000 clones, roughly 91% occurring once. Material: CD4+ or CD8+ T cells sorted from blood, obtained in a trial of the OX40 agonist ivuxolimab. V gene TRBV7-9 combines with J gene TRBJ2-4; TRBD1 aligns across 7 bases. The receptor comes from an adult with an advanced solid tumor such as melanoma, head and neck, liver or kidney cancer. The CDR3 region is CASSPGQVLPIQYF. In nucleotides, the CDR3 is TGTGCCAGCAGCCCCGGACAGGTCTTGCCGATTCAGTACTTC.